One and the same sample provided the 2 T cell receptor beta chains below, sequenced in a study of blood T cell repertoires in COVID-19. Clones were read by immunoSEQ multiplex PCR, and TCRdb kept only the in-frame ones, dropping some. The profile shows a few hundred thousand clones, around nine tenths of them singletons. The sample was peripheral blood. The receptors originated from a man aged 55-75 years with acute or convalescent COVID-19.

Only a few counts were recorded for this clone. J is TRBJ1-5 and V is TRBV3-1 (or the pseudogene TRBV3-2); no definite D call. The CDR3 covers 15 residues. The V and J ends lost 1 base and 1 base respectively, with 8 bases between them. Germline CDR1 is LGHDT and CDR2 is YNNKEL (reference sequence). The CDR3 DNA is TGTGCCAGCAGCCAAGGTATACACAGCAATCAGCCCCAGCATTTT. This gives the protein CASSQGIHSNQPQHF.

CDR3 nucleotide sequence: TGTGCCAGCAGTCGGCCCGGGACAGGGGGCACGTTTCCCAATGAGCAGTTCTTC. It yields the protein CASSRPGTGGTFPNEQFF. The J gene is TRBJ2-1, the V gene TRBV6-6; TRBD1 matches at 12 bases. CDR1 is MNHNY and CDR2 is SVGAGI in the germline V gene (reference sequence). The CDR3 spans 18 residues. V shed 5 bases and J 6 bases; nucleotides not matched to a gene: 14.